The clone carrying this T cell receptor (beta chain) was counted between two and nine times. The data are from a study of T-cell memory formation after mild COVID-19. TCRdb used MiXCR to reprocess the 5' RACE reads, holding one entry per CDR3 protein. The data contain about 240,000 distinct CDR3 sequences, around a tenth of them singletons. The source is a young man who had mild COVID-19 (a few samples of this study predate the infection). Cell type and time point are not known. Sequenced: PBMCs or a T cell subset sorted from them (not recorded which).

The DNA of the CDR3 is TGTGCCACCAGTGATTTGGGGGACGGCTACACCTTC. This translates into CATSDLGDGYTF. The chain combines TRBV24-1 with TRBJ1-2; D may be TRBD1 (5 bases). The CDR3 sequence is 12 residues long. Trimming cost V 0 bases and J 8 bases, with 6 bases left between them. Germline assignment: CDR1 KGHDR and CDR2 SFDVKD.